This record concerns one T cell receptor (beta chain) sequence. The data were obtained in a study of blood T cell repertoires in COVID-19. On the study more broadly: Acute and convalescent COVID-19 samples came from the United States, Italy and Spain. Nucleic acid was either cDNA or gDNA, and it came from T cells, B-cell-depleted T cells, or PBMCs.

The method was immunoSEQ multiplex PCR; TCRdb's version includes in-frame clones alone and lacks a portion of them. The sample has 50,000 to 75,000 clones, 85% to 90% seen once; the top ten hold about 20%. The sequenced sample was peripheral blood. The receptor's source is a woman between 45 and 65 years old with active or convalescent COVID-19.

The CDR3 sequence is CASSPRWQGDTGELFF. CDR3 DNA: TGTGCCAGCTCACCACGTTGGCAGGGGGACACCGGGGAGCTGTTTTTT. This chain links TRBV18 with TRBJ2-2; TRBD1 agrees at 7 bases. The CDR3 is made up of 16 amino acids. With V trimmed by 1 base and J by 3 bases, 5 bases remained unmatched. Germline V gene data show CDR1 as KGHSH and CDR2 as LQKENI.